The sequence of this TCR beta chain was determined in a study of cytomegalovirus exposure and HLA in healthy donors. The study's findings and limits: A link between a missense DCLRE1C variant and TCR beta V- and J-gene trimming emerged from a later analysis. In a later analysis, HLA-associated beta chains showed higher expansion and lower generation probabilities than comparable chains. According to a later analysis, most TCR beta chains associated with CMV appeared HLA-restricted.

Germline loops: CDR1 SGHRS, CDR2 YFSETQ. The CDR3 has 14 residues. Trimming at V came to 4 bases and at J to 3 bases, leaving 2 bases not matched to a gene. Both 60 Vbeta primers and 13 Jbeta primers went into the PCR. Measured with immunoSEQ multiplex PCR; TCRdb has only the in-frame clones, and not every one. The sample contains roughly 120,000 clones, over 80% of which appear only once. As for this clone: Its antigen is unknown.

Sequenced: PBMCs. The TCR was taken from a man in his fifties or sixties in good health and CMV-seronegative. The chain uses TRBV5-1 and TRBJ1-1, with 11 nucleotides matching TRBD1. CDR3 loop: CASSGQGAHTEAFF. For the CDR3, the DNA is TGCGCCAGCAGCGGACAGGGGGCTCACACTGAAGCTTTCTTT.